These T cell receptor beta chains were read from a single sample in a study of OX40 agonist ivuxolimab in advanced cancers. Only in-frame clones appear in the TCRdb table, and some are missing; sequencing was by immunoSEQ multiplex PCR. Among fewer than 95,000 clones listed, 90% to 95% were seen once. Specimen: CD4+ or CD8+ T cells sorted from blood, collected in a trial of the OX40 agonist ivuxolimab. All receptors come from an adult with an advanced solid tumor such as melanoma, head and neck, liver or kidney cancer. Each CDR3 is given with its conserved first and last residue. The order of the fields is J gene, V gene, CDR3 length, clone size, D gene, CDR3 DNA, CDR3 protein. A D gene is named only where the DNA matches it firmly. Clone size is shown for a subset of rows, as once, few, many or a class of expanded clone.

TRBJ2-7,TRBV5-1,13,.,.,TGCGCCAGCAGCTTGGAGAGAGCCTACGAGCAGTACTTC,CASSLERAYEQYF
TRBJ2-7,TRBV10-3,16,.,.,TGTGCCATCAGTGAGTCGGCGATGGGGCGGACCTACGAGCAGTACTTC,CAISESAMGRTYEQYF
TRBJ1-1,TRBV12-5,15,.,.,TGTGCTAGTCTGATGGCGGGGGTTCGCCGCACTGAAGCTTTCTTT,CASLMAGVRRTEAFF
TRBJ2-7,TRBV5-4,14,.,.,TGTGCCAGCAGCCGTGGGAGGCTGGAGGACGAGCAGTACTTC,CASSRGRLEDEQYF
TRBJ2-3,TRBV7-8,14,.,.,TGTGCCAGCAGCTCCATCAGGGATACAGATACGCAGTATTTT,CASSSIRDTDTQYF
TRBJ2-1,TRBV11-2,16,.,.,TGTGCCAGCAGCCAGACAGGCGGAAGCTCCTACAATGAGCAGTTCTTC,CASSQTGGSSYNEQFF
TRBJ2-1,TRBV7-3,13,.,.,TGTGCCAGCAGCCCTGGGACCGTCAATGAGCAGTTCTTC,CASSPGTVNEQFF
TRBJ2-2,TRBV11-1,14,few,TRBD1,TGTGCCAGCAGCGTCCCACAGGGGATCGGGGAGCTGTTTTTT,CASSVPQGIGELFF
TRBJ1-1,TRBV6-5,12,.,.,TGTGCCAGCAGTTACGCGGAAACTGAAGCTTTCTTT,CASSYAETEAFF
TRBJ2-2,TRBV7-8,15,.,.,TGTGCCAGCAGCTTAGCGCGACTCACAGCCGGGGAGCTGTTTTTT,CASSLARLTAGELFF
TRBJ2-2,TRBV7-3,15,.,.,TGTGCCAGCAGCCGGGACGGTTCGAACACCGGGGAGCTGTTTTTT,CASSRDGSNTGELFF
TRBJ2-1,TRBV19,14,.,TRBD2,TGTGCCAGTAGTAGGCTAGCGGGAGGTTCTGAGCAGTTCTTC,CASSRLAGGSEQFF
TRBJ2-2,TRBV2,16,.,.,TGTGCCAGCAGTGATCTTCGCCAAGGCGGCACCGGGGAGCTGTTTTTT,CASSDLRQGGTGELFF
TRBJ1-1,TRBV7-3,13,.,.,TGTGCCAGCGGACTTAGCCGGGACACTGAAGCTTTCTTT,CASGLSRDTEAFF
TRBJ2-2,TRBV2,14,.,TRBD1,TGTGCCAGCAGTGAAGACAGGGGGATCGGGGAGCTGTTTTTT,CASSEDRGIGELFF
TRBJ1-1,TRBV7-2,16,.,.,TGTGCCAGCAGCTTGGCTCCCCGAGTCACAGACACTGAAGCTTTCTTT,CASSLAPRVTDTEAFF
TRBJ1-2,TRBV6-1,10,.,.,TGTGCCAGCTACAACTATGGCTACACCTTC,CASYNYGYTF
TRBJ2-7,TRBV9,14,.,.,TGTGCCAGCAGCGTAGTCGCAGAAACCTACGAGCAGTACTTC,CASSVVAETYEQYF
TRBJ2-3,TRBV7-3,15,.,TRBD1,TGTGCCAGCAGCCCCCGGGACAGGGACACAGATACGCAGTATTTT,CASSPRDRDTDTQYF
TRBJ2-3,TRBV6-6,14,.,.,TGTGCCAGCAGTTACTCGAACGGCAGAGGTACGCAGTATTTT,CASSYSNGRGTQYF
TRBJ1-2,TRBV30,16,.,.,TGTGCCTGGAGTGCCTACTCTATGGGGGGGCTGTATGGCTACACCTTC,CAWSAYSMGGLYGYTF
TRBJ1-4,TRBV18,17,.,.,TGTGCCAGCTCACCAGAAATGGGGGCTGCAACTAATGAAAAACTGTTTTTT,CASSPEMGAATNEKLFF
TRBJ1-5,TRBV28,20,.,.,TGTGCCAGCAGTTTAGGGGTTTCGTTGAGGCGTCTTTATAGCAATCAGCCCCAGCATTTT,CASSLGVSLRRLYSNQPQHF
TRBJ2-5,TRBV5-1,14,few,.,TGCGCCAGCACTCTGCGCACAGGTTTAGAGACCCAGTACTTC,CASTLRTGLETQYF
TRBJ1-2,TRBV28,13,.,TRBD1,TGTGCCACCACCGGGACAGGGGTCAATGGCTACACCTTC,CATTGTGVNGYTF
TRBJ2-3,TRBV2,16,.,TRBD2,TGTGCCAGCTCAAGACTAGCGGGAGGCCTCACAGATACGCAGTATTTT,CASSRLAGGLTDTQYF
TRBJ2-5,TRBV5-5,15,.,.,TGTGCCAGCAGCTTGGGGTGGAGTAGCGAGGAGACCCAGTACTTC,CASSLGWSSEETQYF
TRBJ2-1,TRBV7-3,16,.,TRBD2,TGTGCCAGCAGTCGTAGCGGGAGCAGAACCTACAATGAGCAGTTCTTC,CASSRSGSRTYNEQFF
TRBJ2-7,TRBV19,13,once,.,TGTGCCAGTAGGAGGGCCGCCAACTACGAGCAGTACTTC,CASRRAANYEQYF
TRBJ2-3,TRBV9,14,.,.,TGTGCCAGCAGCCTCCCTTCATCTACAGATACGCAGTATTTT,CASSLPSSTDTQYF
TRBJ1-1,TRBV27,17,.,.,TGTGCCAGCAGTTTATACGCCGGTATTAAGTCGGACACTGAAGCTTTCTTT,CASSLYAGIKSDTEAFF
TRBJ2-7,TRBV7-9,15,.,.,TGTGCCAGCAGCCCTTTGCGGGCTGGGTGGTACGAGCAGTACTTC,CASSPLRAGWYEQYF
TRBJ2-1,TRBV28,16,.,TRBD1,TGTGCCAGCAGTTTATGGGGACAGGGCGGGTCCAATGAGCAGTTCTTC,CASSLWGQGGSNEQFF
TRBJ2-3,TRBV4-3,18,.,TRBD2,TGCGCCAGCAGCCAAGACCCGGGCGGGAGGGCCGTGGCAGATACGCAGTATTTT,CASSQDPGGRAVADTQYF
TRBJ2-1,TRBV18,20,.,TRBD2,TGTGCCAGCTCACCACGAGGTCAGATGACTAGCGGGAAATCCTACAATGAGCAGTTCTTC,CASSPRGQMTSGKSYNEQFF
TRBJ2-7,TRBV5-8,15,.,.,TGTGCCAGCAGCCGCCCCCTAGAATTCATGTACGAGCAGTACTTC,CASSRPLEFMYEQYF
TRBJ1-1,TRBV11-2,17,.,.,TGTGCCAGCAGCTTAGATAGCCAGGGGAGAAGGAACACTGAAGCTTTCTTT,CASSLDSQGRRNTEAFF
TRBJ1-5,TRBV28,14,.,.,TGTGCCAGCAGTTTTCCAGGGCCTAATCAGCCCCAGCATTTT,CASSFPGPNQPQHF
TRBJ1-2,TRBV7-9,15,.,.,TGTGCCAGCAGCTTAGCGGACGGAGCTAACTATGGCTACACCTTC,CASSLADGANYGYTF